This passage covers 2 T cell receptor beta chains from one sample sequenced in a study of HIV-infected children after antiretroviral therapy interruption. A 3' RACE protocol on RNA, with unique molecular identifiers, produced the TCR library. One entry per CDR3 protein, called by TCRdb with MiXCR from the 3' RACE reads. The data show 7,000 or so distinct CDR3 sequences, roughly 15% seen once. The treatment here: PENTA 11 planned treatment interruption arm or continuous ART arm. The sample in question was CD45RO+ CD8+ T cells from PBMCs, pooled from several time points, obtained from a donor given antiretroviral therapy, either interrupted or continuous. As to subset: memory CD8+ CD45RO+ CD45RA- T cells. The origin of the receptors is a pool of human donors with HIV.

This clonotype has ten or more counts. The V gene is TRBV11-2, the J gene TRBJ2-5; 10 nucleotides agree with TRBD2. Germline loops: CDR1 SGHAT, CDR2 FQNNGV. The CDR3 is made up of 15 amino acids. Trimming at V came to 5 bases and at J to 5 bases, leaving 8 bases not matched to a gene. In DNA, the CDR3 is TGTGCCAGCAGCGAAAGCGGGAGGGCCGGGGAGACCCAGTACTTC. Translation gives CASSESGRAGETQYF.

This clonotype was seen many times. This rearrangement joins TRBV6-6 to TRBJ2-1; the D is unclear. V lost 6 bases and J lost 6, with 6 bases in between. This CDR3 region has 11 residues. From germline, CDR1 is MNHNY and CDR2 SVGAGI (reference sequence). CDR3 in amino acids: CASRDVNEQFF. CDR3 sequence (DNA): TGTGCCAGCAGGGACGTCAATGAGCAGTTCTTC.